The text below deals with one TCR beta chain. The antigen is unknown. These data belong to a study of OX40 agonist ivuxolimab in advanced cancers. Study-level background: One patient with hepatocellular carcinoma and two with cutaneous melanoma, three in all, had partial responses.

Looked up from germline, CDR1 is KGHSH and CDR2 is LQKENI. The length of the CDR3 is 14 residues. Trimming at V came to 6 bases and at J to 1 base, leaving 2 bases not matched to a gene. Using immunoSEQ multiplex PCR, the repertoire was profiled, and TCRdb retains in-frame clones only, with some absent. The table has 45,000 to 65,000 clones, roughly 90% seen once. Blood got drawn at baseline, again on cycle 4 day 1, and then on cycle 7 day 1. Regarding the study as a whole: In the expanded peripheral T cells, antigen specificity was never determined. Low normalized T-cell clonal expansion was also seen in some nonresponders.

The specimen was CD4+ or CD8+ T cells sorted from blood, collected in a trial of the OX40 agonist ivuxolimab. This chain uses TRBV18 with TRBJ2-2; 7 nucleotides align to TRBD1. The TCR sequence derives from an adult with an advanced solid tumor such as melanoma, head and neck, liver or kidney cancer. CDR3 DNA sequence: TGTGCCAGCTCTCGGACAGGGAACACCGGGGAGCTGTTTTTT. Translation gives CASSRTGNTGELFF.